Following are 19 T cell receptor beta chains from one sample sequenced in a study of T-cell reconstitution after alpha-beta-depleted transplantation in children. The library targeted TCRbeta and was prepared with unique molecular identifiers. MiXCR, applied by TCRdb to the PCR reads, yields one record per CDR3 protein. This sample yields over 45,000 distinct CDR3 sequences, of which approximately 9.2% are seen a single time; 27% belongs to the top ten. The sequenced sample was PBMCs, mostly from graft donor cells, obtained 60 days after TCRalphabeta/CD19-depleted stem cell transplant. These receptors originate from a male patient under 10 years old who had a stem cell transplant for chronic granulomatous disease, so the T cells may come from the graft donor.

About this clonotype itself: This may be a read error, as it is one base from a much larger clone. The chain is built from TRBV12-3 or TRBV12-4 and TRBJ2-5; D perhaps matches TRBD2 (5 bases). The assigned J gene may be wrong: the sequence end matches TRBJ2-1 better. The CDR3 has 12 residues. CDR3 bases: TGTGCCAGCAGTTTCCGGGAAGAGACCCAGTTCTTC. Translation: CASSFREETQFF.

The chain uses TRBV5-1 and TRBJ1-4, with a weak D call TRBD1 (5 bases). CDR1 and CDR2 from the germline V gene are SGHRS and YFSETQ. The CDR3 is 15 residues long. Trimming took off 2 bases at V and 6 bases at J, with 14 bases between the two ends. CDR3 loop: CASSFRGEGYEKLFF. CDR3 nucleotides: TGCGCCAGCAGCTTCCGGGGGGAAGGGTATGAAAAACTGTTTTTT.

This clonotype was picked up many times. The CDR3 bases are TGTGCCAGCAGCCTGAGACTAGCGGCCTCCTACGAGCAGTACTTC. Translation: CASSLRLAASYEQYF. The chain uses TRBV6-2 or TRBV6-3 and TRBJ2-7, with 9 bases identical to TRBD2. V was clipped by 6 bases and J by 0 bases; unmatched bases: 6. The CDR3 loop spans 15 amino acids. The germline V gene has CDR1 MNHEY and CDR2 SVGEGT.

Ten or more counts support this clonotype. V usage is TRBV2 and J usage is TRBJ1-2; the D gene is possibly TRBD1 (5 bases). The V gene lost 9 bases and the J gene lost 8 bases, with 16 bases spanning the gap. Looked up from germline, CDR1 is SNHLY and CDR2 is FYNNEI. The CDR3 spans 12 residues. Here the CDR3 DNA reads TGTGCCAGTTCCTCGACAGTCAGAGGCTACACCTTC. Translated: CASSSTVRGYTF.

This clonotype was seen ten or more times. The chain uses TRBV5-1 and TRBJ1-3; no definite D call. Germline V gives CDR1 SGHRS, CDR2 YFSETQ. This CDR3 comprises 14 residues. Trimming took off 4 bases at V and 3 bases at J, with 11 bases between the two ends. The CDR3 loop is CASSPDGVGNTIYF. CDR3 coding DNA: TGCGCCAGCAGCCCCGACGGGGTTGGAAACACCATATATTTT. Drawing the rest from reference TRBV5-1 and TRBJ1-3, the complete variable domain is KAGVTQTPRYLIKTRGQQVTLSCSPISGHRSVSWYQQTPGQGLQFLFEYFSETQRNKGNFPGRFSGRQFSNSRSEMNVSTLELGDSALYLCASSPDGVGNTIYFGEGSWLTVV.

This chain joins TRBV20-1 and TRBJ2-6, with 7 bases fitting TRBD1. The CDR3 runs to 15 residues. V dropped 5 bases and J dropped 0; count of bases not matched to a gene: 4. In germline, CDR1 is DFQATT, CDR2 SNEGSKA (reference sequence). CDR3 coding DNA: TGCAGTGCTGGGGACAGAAGCTCTGGGGCCAACGTCCTGACTTTC. Translation gives CSAGDRSSGANVLTF.

As regards this clonotype: A single base separates this from a much larger clone, so it may be a read error. The CDR3 sequence is CACSEARTGNTIYF. The CDR3 coding sequence is TGTGCCTGCAGTGAAGCACGGACTGGAAACACCATATATTTT. The chain uses TRBV2 and TRBJ1-3; no firm D call. Per germline, CDR1 SNHLY and CDR2 FYNNEI. This CDR3 comprises 14 residues.

The V gene is TRBV3-1, the J gene TRBJ2-5, with D perhaps being TRBD1 or TRBD2 (6 bases each). The germline V gene has CDR1 LGHDT and CDR2 YNNKEL (reference sequence). V lost 4 bases, J lost 0 bases, and 15 bases lay in between. The CDR3 loop spans 16 amino acids. CDR3 DNA sequence: TGTGCCAGCAGCCTCAGACAGGAGGGGTACCAAGAGACCCAGTACTTC. Encoded protein: CASSLRQEGYQETQYF.

The sample holds many counts of this clonotype. The chain carries TRBV11-2 and TRBJ1-4; D may be TRBD1 (6 bases). The CDR3 sequence is 16 residues long. Germline V gives CDR1 SGHAT, CDR2 FQNNGV. V was pared by 5 bases and J by 0 bases, with 13 bases between. CDR3 protein: CASSPGTTATNEKLFF. The CDR3 DNA is TGTGCCAGCAGCCCCGGGACAACAGCAACTAATGAAAAACTGTTTTTT.

This chain joins TRBV10-2 and TRBJ2-1; 9 nucleotides match TRBD1. Germline-derived CDR1 and CDR2 are WSHSY and SAAADI. Trimming cost V 8 bases and J 2 bases; bases outside gene matches: 7. This CDR3 is 15 amino acids long. The CDR3 region is CASGRDRGAYNEQFF. The DNA for the CDR3 is TGCGCCAGCGGTAGAGACAGGGGGGCCTACAATGAGCAGTTCTTC.

The chain has TRBV27 and TRBJ2-1; 7 bases align to TRBD2. The germline gives CDR1 MNHEY, CDR2 SMNVEV (reference sequence). Germline trimming cut 8 bases from V and 5 bases from J; bases unmatched to any gene: 6. This CDR3 region has 13 residues. DNA for the CDR3: TGTGCCAGCGGGGGGGACTTCCACAATGAGCAGTTCTTC. Translating gives CASGGDFHNEQFF.

In this sample, this clonotype turned up a few times. The chain employs TRBV28 and TRBJ1-6; D is undetermined. The CDR3 covers 13 residues. V lost 3 bases and J 4 bases, leaving 4 bases between the germline ends. Looked up from germline, CDR1 is MDHEN and CDR2 is SYDVKM. DNA for the CDR3: TGTGCCAGCAGTTTTGAGTATAATTCACCCCTCCACTTT. Translated, it gives CASSFEYNSPLHF.

This clonotype was seen only a few times. The rearrangement joins TRBV6-5 to TRBJ1-1; possible D gene TRBD1, 6 bases. CDR1 is MNHEY, CDR2 SVGAGI, per germline. V lost 4 bases and J 4 bases, leaving 13 bases between the germline ends. This CDR3 contains 14 residues. This CDR3 reads CASSSTRGATEAFF. The DNA of the CDR3 is TGTGCCAGCAGTTCAACGAGGGGGGCCACTGAAGCTTTCTTT.

The table lists this clonotype with many counts. The CDR3 sequence: CASSQASGYTDTQYF. Written as DNA, the CDR3 is TGTGCCAGCAGCCAAGCTAGCGGGTACACAGATACGCAGTATTTT. The chain links TRBV4-2 to TRBJ2-3, with 8 bases identical to TRBD2. Germline V gene lookup returns CDR1 LGHNA and CDR2 YNFKEQ. This CDR3 has 15 amino acids. The V segment lost 1 base and the J segment 2 bases; nucleotides outside the gene matches: 2.

This clonotype was found many times. The V and J genes are TRBV29-1 and TRBJ2-1; D is possibly TRBD2 (5 bases). CDR3 length: 13 residues. The germline CDR1 and CDR2 sequences are SQVTM and ANQGSEA. Trimming stripped 3 bases from V and 8 bases from J, with 14 bases between. The CDR3 reads CSVERAPWDEQFF. CDR3 nucleotides: TGCAGCGTTGAGCGGGCCCCTTGGGATGAGCAGTTCTTC.

The rearrangement joins TRBV11-1 to TRBJ2-2; TRBD2 aligns across 12 bases. V was pared by 5 bases and J by 2 bases, with 12 bases of the junction left unmatched. CDR1 is SGHAT, CDR2 FQDESV, per germline (reference sequence). CDR3 length: 19 amino acids. CDR3 loop: CASSPLALGLAGNTGELFF. CDR3 DNA: TGTGCCAGCAGCCCCCTTGCCCTCGGACTAGCGGGAAACACCGGGGAGCTGTTTTTT.

This clonotype came up many times. CDR3 DNA: TGTGCCAGCAACCTGGGACAGGGTTCCTCCAACACCGGGGAGCTGTTTTTT. Translation: CASNLGQGSSNTGELFF. The chain links TRBV9 to TRBJ2-2, with 9 bases fitting TRBD1. J was trimmed by 2 bases and V by 6 bases; bases with no gene match: 11. The CDR3 is made up of 17 amino acids. CDR1 SGDLS and CDR2 YYNGEE come from the germline V gene.

At least ten counts were recorded for this clonotype. In DNA form, the CDR3 reads TGTGCCAGCAGGGCTAACAGGGGGCTGGGGAACATTCAGTACTTC. Protein sequence: CASRANRGLGNIQYF. The chain has TRBV2 and TRBJ2-4, with 9 bases fitting TRBD1. CDR3 size: 15 residues. The germline V gene has CDR1 SNHLY and CDR2 FYNNEI. With 6 bases clipped from V and 7 bases from J, the junction kept 10 bases outside the gene matches.

Remarks on this clonotype: A much larger clone lies a single base off, so this may be a read error. The gene calls are TRBV28 and TRBJ1-1; D might be TRBD1 (6 bases). The CDR3 is 15 amino acids. Trimming pared 3 bases from V and 3 bases from J, leaving 14 bases between. CDR1 is MDHEN, CDR2 SYDVKM, per germline. CDR3 nucleotides: TGTGCCAGCAGTTTCCCCGGGACATTGGACACTGAAGCTTTCTTT. Amino acids: CASSFPGTLDTEAFF.